The T cell receptor (beta chain) under discussion was sequenced for a study of identical twins. Findings and limits, study-wide: Out-of-frame sharing of TCR alpha in monozygotic twins was underestimated by models. Insertions were fewer in abundant cord blood beta clonotypes, whereas memory repertoires showed none of this pattern.

Comments on this clonotype: Its antigen remains unknown.

TCRdb re-analysed the 5' RACE reads in MiXCR, keeping a single row per CDR3 protein. The top ten clones hold roughly 1.6% of a sample with approximately 630,000 distinct CDR3 sequences, under 8.5% of them seen once. The CDR3 extends over 18 amino acids. V lost 0 bases to trimming and J lost 6 bases; unmatched junction nucleotides: 11. Germline assignment: CDR1 SGHAT and CDR2 FQNNGV. These data were also reused for a study on yellow fever vaccine responses in identical twins. As that report states: After vaccination, twins' T cell response reportedly seemed partly convergent, partly personalized.

The sequencing input was PBMCs. The V and J genes are TRBV11-2 and TRBJ2-1, with 10 bases matching TRBD1. The source of this sequence is a woman in her late teens or twenties in good health. The CDR3 nucleotides are TGTGCCAGCAGCTTAGAGAGGGTTAGGGACAGGGGTCCCAATGAGCAGTTCTTC. Its translation: CASSLERVRDRGPNEQFF.